These 2 T cell receptor beta chains were all obtained from the same sample, sequenced in a study of T cell responses to AZD1222 COVID-19 vaccine. Profiled with immunoSEQ multiplex PCR; TCRdb holds only in-frame clones, not every one. Seen here are about 87,000 clones, 85% to 90% observed once, and the top ten hold approximately 2.8%. This specimen was peripheral blood, taken on day 0 of AZD1222 vaccination. The receptors stem from an adult in good health.

This clone was picked up a small number of times. Here the CDR3 reads CASSRETQYF. DNA of the CDR3: TGTGCCAGCTCGCGAGAGACCCAGTACTTC. The chain links TRBV28 to TRBJ2-5; no reliable D call. The CDR3 spans 10 residues. CDR1 and CDR2 (germline): MDHEN, SYDVKM. The V gene lost 8 bases and the J gene lost 4 bases, with 5 bases spanning the gap.

The chain has TRBV12-3 or TRBV12-4 and TRBJ1-1, with D possibly being TRBD1 (5 bases). The CDR3 covers 13 residues. Between the trimmed V and J ends, which lost 5 bases and 4 bases, there was a span of 11 bases. The CDR3 nucleotides read TGTGCCAGCAGTCCCAGGGAAACCACTGAAGCTTTCTTT. Amino acid sequence: CASSPRETTEAFF.